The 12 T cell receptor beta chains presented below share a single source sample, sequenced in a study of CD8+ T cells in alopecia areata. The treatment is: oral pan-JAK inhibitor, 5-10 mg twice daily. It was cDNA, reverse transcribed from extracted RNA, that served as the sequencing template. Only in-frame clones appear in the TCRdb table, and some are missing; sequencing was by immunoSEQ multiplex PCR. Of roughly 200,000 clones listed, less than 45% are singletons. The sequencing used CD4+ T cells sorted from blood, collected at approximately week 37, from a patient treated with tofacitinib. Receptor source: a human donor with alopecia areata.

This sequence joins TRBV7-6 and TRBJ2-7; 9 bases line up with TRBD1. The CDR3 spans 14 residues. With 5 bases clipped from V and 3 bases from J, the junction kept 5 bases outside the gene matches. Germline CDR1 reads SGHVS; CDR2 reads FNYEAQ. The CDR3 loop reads CASSIGDRDYEQYF. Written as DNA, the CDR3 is TGTGCCAGCAGCATAGGGGACAGGGACTACGAGCAGTACTTC.

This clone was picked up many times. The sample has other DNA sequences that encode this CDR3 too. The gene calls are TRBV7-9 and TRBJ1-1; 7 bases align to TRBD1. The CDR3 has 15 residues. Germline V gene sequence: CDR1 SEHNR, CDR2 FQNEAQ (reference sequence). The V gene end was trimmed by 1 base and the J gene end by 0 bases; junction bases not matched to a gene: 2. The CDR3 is CASSLVGTVNTEAFF. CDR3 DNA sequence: TGTGCCAGCAGCTTAGTCGGGACAGTGAACACTGAAGCTTTCTTT. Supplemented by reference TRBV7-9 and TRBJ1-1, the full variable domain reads DTGVSQNPRHKITKRGQNVTFRCDPISEHNRLYWYRQTLGQGPEFLTYFQNEAQLEKSRLLSDRFSAERPKGSFSTLEIQRTEQGDSAMYLCASSLVGTVNTEAFFGQGTRLTVV.

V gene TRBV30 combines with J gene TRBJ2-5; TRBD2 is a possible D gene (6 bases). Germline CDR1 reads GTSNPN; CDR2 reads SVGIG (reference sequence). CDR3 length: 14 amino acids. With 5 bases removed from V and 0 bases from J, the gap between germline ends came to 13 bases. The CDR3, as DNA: TGTGCCTGGGCCAAACGGGGGTACCAAGAGACCCAGTACTTC. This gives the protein CAWAKRGYQETQYF.

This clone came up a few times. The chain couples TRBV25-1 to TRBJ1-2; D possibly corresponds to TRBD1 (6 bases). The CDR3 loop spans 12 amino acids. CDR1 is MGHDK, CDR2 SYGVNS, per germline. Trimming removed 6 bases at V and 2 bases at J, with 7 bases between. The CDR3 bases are TGTGCCAGCAGAGGACAGAACTATGGCTACACCTTC. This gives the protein CASRGQNYGYTF.

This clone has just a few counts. The CDR3 nucleotides read TGCGCCAGCAGCCAAGAAGTCGGCCAATTCACAGATACGCAGTATTTT. As protein: CASSQEVGQFTDTQYF. The chain carries TRBV4-3 and TRBJ2-3; D is ambiguous. The CDR3 covers 16 residues. The V gene's germline CDR1 is LGHNA and CDR2 YSLEER. V dropped 0 bases and J dropped 2 bases, with 12 bases sitting between them.

DNA of the CDR3: TGTGCCAGCTTAGGGGATACTGAAGCTTTCTTT. Its protein is CASLGDTEAFF. This rearrangement joins TRBV28 to TRBJ1-1, with D possibly being TRBD1 (5 bases). Trimming removed 8 bases at V and 5 bases at J, with 9 bases between. Germline CDR1 reads MDHEN; CDR2 reads SYDVKM. This CDR3 is built from 11 residues. The full variable domain, its missing parts supplied by reference TRBV28 and TRBJ1-1, is DVKVTQSSRYLVKRTGEKVFLECVQDMDHENMFWYRQDPGLGLRLIYFSYDVKMKEKGDIPEGYSVSREKKERFSLILESASTNQTSMYLCASLGDTEAFFGQGTRLTVV.

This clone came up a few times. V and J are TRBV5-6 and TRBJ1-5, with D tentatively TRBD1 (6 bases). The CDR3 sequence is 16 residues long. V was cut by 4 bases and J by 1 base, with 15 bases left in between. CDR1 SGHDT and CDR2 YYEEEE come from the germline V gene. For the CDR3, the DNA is TGTGCCAGCAGCACCTACAGGGTTGGGAGCAATCAGCCCCAGCATTTT. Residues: CASSTYRVGSNQPQHF.

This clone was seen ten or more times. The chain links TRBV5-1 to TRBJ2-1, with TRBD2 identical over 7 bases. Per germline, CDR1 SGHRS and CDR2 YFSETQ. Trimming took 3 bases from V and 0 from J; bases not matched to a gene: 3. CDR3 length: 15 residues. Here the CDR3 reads CASSSSGGSYNEQFF. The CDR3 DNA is TGCGCCAGCAGCTCTAGCGGAGGCTCCTACAATGAGCAGTTCTTC.

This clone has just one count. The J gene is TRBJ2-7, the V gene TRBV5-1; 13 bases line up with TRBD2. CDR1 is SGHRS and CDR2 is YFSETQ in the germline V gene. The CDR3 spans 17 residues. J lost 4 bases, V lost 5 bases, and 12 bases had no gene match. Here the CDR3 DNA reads TGCGCCAGCAGTAGGGGACTAGCGGGACGACAGCAGTACGAGCAGTACTTC. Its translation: CASSRGLAGRQQYEQYF.

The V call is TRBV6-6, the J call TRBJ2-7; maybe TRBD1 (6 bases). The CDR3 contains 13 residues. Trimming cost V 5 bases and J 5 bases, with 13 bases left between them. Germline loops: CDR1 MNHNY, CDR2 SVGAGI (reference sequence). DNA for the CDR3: TGTGCCAGCAGTCTCGACAGGTTGCACGAGCAGTACTTC. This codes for CASSLDRLHEQYF.

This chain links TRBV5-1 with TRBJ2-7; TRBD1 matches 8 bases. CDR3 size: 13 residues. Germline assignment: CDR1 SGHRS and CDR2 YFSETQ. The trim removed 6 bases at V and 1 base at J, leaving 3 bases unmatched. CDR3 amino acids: CASTRDRSYEQYF. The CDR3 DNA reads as TGCGCCAGCACCCGGGACAGGTCCTACGAGCAGTACTTC. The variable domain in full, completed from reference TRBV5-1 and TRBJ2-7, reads KAGVTQTPRYLIKTRGQQVTLSCSPISGHRSVSWYQQTPGQGLQFLFEYFSETQRNKGNFPGRFSGRQFSNSRSEMNVSTLELGDSALYLCASTRDRSYEQYFGPGTRLTVT.

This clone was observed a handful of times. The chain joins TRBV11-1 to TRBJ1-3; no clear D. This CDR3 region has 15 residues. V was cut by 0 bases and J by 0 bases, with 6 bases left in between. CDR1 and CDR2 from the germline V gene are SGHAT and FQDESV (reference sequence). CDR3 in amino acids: CASSLAAISGNTIYF. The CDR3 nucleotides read TGTGCCAGCAGCTTAGCGGCCATCTCTGGAAACACCATATATTTT. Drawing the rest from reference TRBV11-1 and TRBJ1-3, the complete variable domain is EAEVAQSPRYKITEKSQAVAFWCDPISGHATLYWYRQILGQGPELLVQFQDESVVDDSQLPKDRFSAERLKGVDSTLKIQPAELGDSAMYLCASSLAAISGNTIYFGEGSWLTVV.